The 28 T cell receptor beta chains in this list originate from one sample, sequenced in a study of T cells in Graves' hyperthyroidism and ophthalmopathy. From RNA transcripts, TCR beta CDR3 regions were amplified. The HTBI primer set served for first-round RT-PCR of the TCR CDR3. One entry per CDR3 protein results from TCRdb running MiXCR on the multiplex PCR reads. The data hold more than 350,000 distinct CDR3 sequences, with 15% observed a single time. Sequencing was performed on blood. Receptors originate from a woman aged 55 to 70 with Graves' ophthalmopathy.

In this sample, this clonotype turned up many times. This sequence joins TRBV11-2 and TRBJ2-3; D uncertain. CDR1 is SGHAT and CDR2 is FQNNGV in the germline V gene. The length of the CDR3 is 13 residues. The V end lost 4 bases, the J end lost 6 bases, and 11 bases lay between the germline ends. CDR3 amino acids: CASSSSVRDTQYF. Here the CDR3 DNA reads TGTGCCAGCAGCTCAAGCGTACGGGATACGCAGTATTTT.

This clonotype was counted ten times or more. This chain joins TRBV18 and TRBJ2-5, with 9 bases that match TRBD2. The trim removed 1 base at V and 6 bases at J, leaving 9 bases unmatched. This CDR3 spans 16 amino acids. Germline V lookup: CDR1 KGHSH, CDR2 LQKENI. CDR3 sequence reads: CASSPLSSSGIKTQYF. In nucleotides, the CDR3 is TGTGCCAGCTCACCACTATCGTCTAGCGGGATAAAGACCCAGTACTTC.

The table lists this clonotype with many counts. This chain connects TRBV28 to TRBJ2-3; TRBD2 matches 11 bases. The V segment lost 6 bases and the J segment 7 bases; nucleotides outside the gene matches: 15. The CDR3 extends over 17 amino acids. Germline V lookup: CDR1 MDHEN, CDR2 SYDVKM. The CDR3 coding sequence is TGTGCCAGCAGCCAACCCGTAGCGGGAGGGAGAAAAAATACGCAGTATTTT. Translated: CASSQPVAGGRKNTQYF. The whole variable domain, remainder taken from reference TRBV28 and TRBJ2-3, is DVKVTQSSRYLVKRTGEKVFLECVQDMDHENMFWYRQDPGLGLRLIYFSYDVKMKEKGDIPEGYSVSREKKERFSLILESASTNQTSMYLCASSQPVAGGRKNTQYFGPGTRLTVL.

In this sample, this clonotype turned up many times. CDR3 sequence (DNA): TGTGCCTGGAGCGTTTTGCGGGAGGGAGGCGAGCAGTACTTC. Amino acids: CAWSVLREGGEQYF. The chain uses TRBV30 and TRBJ2-7, with 9 nucleotides matching TRBD2. Germline lookup yields CDR1 GTSNPN and CDR2 SVGIG (reference sequence). The CDR3 runs to 14 residues. J lost 6 bases, V lost 3 bases, and 9 bases had no gene match.

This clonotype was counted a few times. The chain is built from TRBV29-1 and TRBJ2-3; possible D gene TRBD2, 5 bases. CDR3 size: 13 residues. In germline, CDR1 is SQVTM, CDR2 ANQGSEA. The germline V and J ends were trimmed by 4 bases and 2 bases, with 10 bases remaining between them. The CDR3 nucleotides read TGCAGCGTTGCGCCACGGGACACAGATACGCAGTATTTT. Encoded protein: CSVAPRDTDTQYF.

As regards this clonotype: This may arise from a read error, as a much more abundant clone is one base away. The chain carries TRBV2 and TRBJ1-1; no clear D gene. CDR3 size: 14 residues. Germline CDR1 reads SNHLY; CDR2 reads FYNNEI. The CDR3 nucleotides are TGTGCCAGCAGTGAACTAGTACCCAGCACTGAAGCTTCCTTT. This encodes CASSELVPSTEASF.

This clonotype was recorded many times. CDR3 sequence reads: CASSLNRPGSGTDTQYF. The CDR3 region has the DNA TGTGCCAGCAGCTTAAACCGACCCGGGAGTGGCACAGATACGCAGTATTTT. This chain connects TRBV7-3 to TRBJ2-3; TRBD2 might be the D (6 bases). V lost 1 base to trimming and J lost 1 base, with 15 bases between them. CDR3 length: 17 residues. Looked up from germline, CDR1 is SGHTA and CDR2 is FQGTGA.

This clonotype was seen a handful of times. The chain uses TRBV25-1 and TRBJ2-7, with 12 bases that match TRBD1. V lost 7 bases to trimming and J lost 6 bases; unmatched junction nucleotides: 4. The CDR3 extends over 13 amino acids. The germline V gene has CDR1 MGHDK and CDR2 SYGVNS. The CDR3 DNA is TGTGCCAGCACCGGGACAGGGGGCGCCGAGCAGTACTTC. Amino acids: CASTGTGGAEQYF.

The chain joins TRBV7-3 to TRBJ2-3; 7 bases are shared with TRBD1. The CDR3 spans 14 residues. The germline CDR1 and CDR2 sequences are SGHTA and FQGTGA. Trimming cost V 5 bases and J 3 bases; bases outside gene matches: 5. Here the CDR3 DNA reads TGTGCCAGCAGCCCTAGGGGACAGACAGATACGCAGTATTTT. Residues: CASSPRGQTDTQYF.

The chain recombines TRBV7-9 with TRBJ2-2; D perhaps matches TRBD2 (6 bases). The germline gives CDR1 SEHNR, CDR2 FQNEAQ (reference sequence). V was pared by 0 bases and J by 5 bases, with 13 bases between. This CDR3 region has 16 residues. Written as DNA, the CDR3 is TGTGCCAGCAGCTTAGCGGTGTCAGGAGGGACCGGGGAGCTGTTTTTT. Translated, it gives CASSLAVSGGTGELFF.

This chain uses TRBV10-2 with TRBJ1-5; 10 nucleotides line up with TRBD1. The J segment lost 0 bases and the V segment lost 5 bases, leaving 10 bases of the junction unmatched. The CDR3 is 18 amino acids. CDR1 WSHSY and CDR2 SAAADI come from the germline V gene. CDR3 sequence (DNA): TGCGCCAGCAGTCCGGGACAGGGGCAGGGATATAGCAATCAGCCCCAGCATTTT. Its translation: CASSPGQGQGYSNQPQHF.

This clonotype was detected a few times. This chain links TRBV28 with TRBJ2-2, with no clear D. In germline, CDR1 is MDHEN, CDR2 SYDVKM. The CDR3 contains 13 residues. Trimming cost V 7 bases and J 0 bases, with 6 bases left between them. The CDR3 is CASIHPNTGELFF. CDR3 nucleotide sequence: TGTGCCAGCATACACCCGAACACCGGGGAGCTGTTTTTT.

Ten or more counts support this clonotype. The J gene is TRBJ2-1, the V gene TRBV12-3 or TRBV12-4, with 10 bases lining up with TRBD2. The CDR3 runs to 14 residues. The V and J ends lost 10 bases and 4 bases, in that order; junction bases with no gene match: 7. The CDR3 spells CATEASGGYNEQFF. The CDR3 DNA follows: TGTGCCACGGAGGCTAGCGGGGGATACAATGAGCAGTTCTTC.

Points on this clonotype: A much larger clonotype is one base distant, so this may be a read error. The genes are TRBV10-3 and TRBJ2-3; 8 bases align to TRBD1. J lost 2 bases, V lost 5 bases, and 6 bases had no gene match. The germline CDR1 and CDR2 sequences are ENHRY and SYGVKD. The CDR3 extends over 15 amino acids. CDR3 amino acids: CAISRQGTDTDTQYF. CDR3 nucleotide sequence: TGTGCCATCAGTAGACAGGGGACGGACACAGATACGCAGTATTTT.

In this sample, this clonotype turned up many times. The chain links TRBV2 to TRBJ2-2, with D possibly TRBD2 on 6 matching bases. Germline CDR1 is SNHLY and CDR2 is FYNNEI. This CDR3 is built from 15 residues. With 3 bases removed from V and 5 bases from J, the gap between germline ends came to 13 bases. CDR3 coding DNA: TGTGCCAGCAGTGACGTCCGGGGAGGAACCGGGGAGCTGTTTTTT. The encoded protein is CASSDVRGGTGELFF.

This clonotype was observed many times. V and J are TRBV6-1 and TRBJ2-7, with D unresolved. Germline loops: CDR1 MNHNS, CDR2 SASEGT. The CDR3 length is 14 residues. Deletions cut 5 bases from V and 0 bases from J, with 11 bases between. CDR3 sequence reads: CASSYVGSSYEQYF. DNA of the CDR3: TGTGCCAGCAGTTACGTCGGCAGCTCCTACGAGCAGTACTTC.

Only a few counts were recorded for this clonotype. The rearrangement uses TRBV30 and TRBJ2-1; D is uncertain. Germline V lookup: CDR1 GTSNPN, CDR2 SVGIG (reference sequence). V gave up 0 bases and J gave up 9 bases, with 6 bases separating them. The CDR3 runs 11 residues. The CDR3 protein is CAWSVSPEQFF. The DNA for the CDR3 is TGTGCCTGGAGTGTAAGTCCTGAGCAGTTCTTC.

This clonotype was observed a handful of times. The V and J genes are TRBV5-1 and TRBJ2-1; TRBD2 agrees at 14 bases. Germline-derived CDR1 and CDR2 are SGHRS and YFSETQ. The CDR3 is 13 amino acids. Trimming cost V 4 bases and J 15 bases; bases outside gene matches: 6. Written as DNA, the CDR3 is TGCGCCAGCAGCACGGGACTAGCGGGAGTTCTGTTCTTC. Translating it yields CASSTGLAGVLFF.

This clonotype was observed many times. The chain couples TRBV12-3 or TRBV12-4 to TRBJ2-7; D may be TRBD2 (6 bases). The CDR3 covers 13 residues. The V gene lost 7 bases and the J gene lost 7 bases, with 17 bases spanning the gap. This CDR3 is CASTKPSVREQYF. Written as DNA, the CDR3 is TGTGCCAGCACTAAACCTAGCGTACGGGAGCAGTACTTC.

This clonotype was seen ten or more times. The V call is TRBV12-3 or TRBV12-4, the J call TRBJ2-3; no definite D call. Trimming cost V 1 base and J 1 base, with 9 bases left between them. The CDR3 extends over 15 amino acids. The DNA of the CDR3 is TGTGCCAGCAGTTTAGACGCCATCGGCACAGATACGCAGTATTTT. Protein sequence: CASSLDAIGTDTQYF.

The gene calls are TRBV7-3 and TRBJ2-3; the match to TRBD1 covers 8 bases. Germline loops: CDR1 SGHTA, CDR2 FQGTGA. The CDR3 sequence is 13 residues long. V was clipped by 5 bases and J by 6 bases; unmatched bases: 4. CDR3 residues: CASSMDRDDTQYF. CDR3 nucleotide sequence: TGTGCCAGCAGCATGGACAGGGATGATACGCAGTATTTT.

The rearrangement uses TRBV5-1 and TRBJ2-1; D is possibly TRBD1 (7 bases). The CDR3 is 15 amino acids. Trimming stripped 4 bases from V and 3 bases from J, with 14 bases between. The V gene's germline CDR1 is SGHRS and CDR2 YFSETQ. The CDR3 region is CASSPGGTDYNEQFF. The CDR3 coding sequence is TGCGCCAGCAGCCCAGGCGGGACAGACTACAATGAGCAGTTCTTC.

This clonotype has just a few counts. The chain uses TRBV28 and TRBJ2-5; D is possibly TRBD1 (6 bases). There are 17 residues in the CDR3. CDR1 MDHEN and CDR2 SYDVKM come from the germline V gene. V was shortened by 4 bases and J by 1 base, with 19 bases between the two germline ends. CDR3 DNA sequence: TGTGCCAGCAGTTCCGCGACCCGGACAGACCTCCAAGAGACCCAGTACTTC. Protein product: CASSSATRTDLQETQYF.

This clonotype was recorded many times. CDR3 region: CASSLLGTPTGELFF. In DNA, the CDR3 is TGTGCCAGCAGTTTGCTGGGGACACCCACCGGGGAGCTGTTTTTT. V usage is TRBV12-3 or TRBV12-4 and J usage is TRBJ2-2; maybe TRBD1 (6 bases). The CDR3 totals 15 residues. Trimming stripped 3 bases from V and 4 bases from J, with 12 bases between.

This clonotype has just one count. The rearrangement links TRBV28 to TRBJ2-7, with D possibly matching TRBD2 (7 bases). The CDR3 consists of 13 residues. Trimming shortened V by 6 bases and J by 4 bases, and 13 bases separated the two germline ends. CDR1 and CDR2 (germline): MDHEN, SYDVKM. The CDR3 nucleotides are TGTGCCAGCAGGGGGGCGGGAGTGTACGAGCAGTACTTC. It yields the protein CASRGAGVYEQYF. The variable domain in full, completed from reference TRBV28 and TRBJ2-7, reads DVKVTQSSRYLVKRTGEKVFLECVQDMDHENMFWYRQDPGLGLRLIYFSYDVKMKEKGDIPEGYSVSREKKERFSLILESASTNQTSMYLCASRGAGVYEQYFGPGTRLTVT.

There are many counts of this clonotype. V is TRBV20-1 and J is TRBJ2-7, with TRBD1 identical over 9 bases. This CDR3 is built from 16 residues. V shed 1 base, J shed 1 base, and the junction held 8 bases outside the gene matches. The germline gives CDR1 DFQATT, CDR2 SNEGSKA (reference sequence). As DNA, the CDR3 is TGCAGTGCTAGAGGGACAGGGGCCTATCCTTCCTACGAGCAGTACTTC. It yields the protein CSARGTGAYPSYEQYF.

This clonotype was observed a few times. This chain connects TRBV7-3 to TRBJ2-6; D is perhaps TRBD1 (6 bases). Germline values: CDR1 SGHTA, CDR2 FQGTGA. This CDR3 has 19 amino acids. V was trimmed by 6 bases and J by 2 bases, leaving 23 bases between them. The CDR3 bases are TGTGCCAGCAGGCGGAGAGGGGGATCCCAAGCTCCTGGGGCCAACGTCCTGACTTTC. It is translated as CASRRRGGSQAPGANVLTF.

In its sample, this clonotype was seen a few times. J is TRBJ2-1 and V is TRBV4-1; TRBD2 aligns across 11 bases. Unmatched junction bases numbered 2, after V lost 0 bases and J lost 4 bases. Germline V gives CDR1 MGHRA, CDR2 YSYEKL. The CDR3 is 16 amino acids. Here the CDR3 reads CASSQDSSGRYNEQFF. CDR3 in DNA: TGCGCCAGCAGCCAAGATTCTAGCGGGAGGTACAATGAGCAGTTCTTC.